This T cell receptor (beta chain) originates from a study of cytomegalovirus exposure and HLA in healthy donors (dated by TCRdb to 2017 to 2019). Broadly, across the study: An earlier analysis of more than 550 of the donors reported 250 to 300 Gb of sequence data and 117 million unique TCR beta sequences obtained from 180 million or so T cells. Alongside the repertoire data, information on donor age, sex, ethnicity and CMV serostatus was compiled. In an earlier analysis of roughly 540 of the donors, high-throughput TCR beta sequencing was used to judge whether each TCR beta V gene segment behaved as functional or pseudogenic. A later genetic analysis took genome-wide SNP genotypes for about 65% of the roughly 670 donors and used that subset as a discovery cohort. In the later analysis, no new phenotypic data were used to find candidate immune exposures; instead, reliance was placed on TCR beta sequences and their occurrence across donors. An early release that covered 640 HLA-typed donors contained approximately 300 gigabases of sequencing data and 75 million to 100 million unique TCR sequences. The genetic ancestry cluster associated with self-reported Caucasian donors included around 76% of the roughly 400 genotyped donors. HLA typing covered class I and class II loci at four-digit resolution. To predict cytomegalovirus infection status, the study combined high-throughput TCR immunosequencing, statistical association of individual TCRs with disease status, and machine learning. Every discovery cohort repertoire had been produced on one sequencing platform. Along with the roughly 700-subject first cohort, a separate validation cohort of roughly 110 different subjects was used. The study aimed to test whether signatures of past pathogen exposure could be identified by cataloging public T cell receptors. Using immunosequencing, the study profiled T cell repertoires from 500 to 800 subjects and related those repertoires to cytomegalovirus serostatus. Among about 400 genotyped donors of the cohort, an average of approximately 240,000 unique TCR beta nucleotide sequences was sequenced per donor, of which 15% to 20% were non-productive. Typing coverage varied by locus: about 629-630 donors for A, B, C, DRB1 and DQB1; under 550 for DQA1; 600 to 610 for DPA1; roughly 450 for DPB1. To study patterns of TCR occurrence, a later analysis re-analyzed previously published TCR beta repertoires from more than 550 donors and added high-resolution HLA genotyping. Four or five DR-DQ haplotypes were handled as single units for association and clustering, since linkage in the cohort was strong. Beyond this particular receptor, the publication reports: Specific HLA alleles were associated with some 15,000 TCR beta sequences at a false discovery rate of 0.05 in a later analysis. In both the original and validation cohorts, the classifier was reported to diagnose cytomegalovirus status with high specificity and sensitivity. In this cohort, only TCR beta chains were sequenced, and detectable features were limited by the absence of alpha or paired-chain data. Because some donors lacked HLA typing at each locus, the association tests relied only on the typed subset. In a later analysis, HLA-associated TCR beta chains showed more clonal expansion and lower generation probabilities than non-associated chains that were equally common. The only immune exposure information available for the cohort was CMV serostatus. Because the 87-base-pair reads could not distinguish some IMGT-functional V segments, including TRBV6-2 and TRBV6-3, those segments were excluded. A group of highly shared sequence variants was considered likely to be a technical artifact of the sequencing pipeline. An association between a missense DCLRE1C variant and V-gene and J-gene trimming of TCR beta chains was found in a later genetic analysis and replicated in an independent cohort. According to a later analysis, TCR association rates differed among HLA loci, with DRB1 alleles showing the most associated TCRs and HLA-C alleles showing the fewest. According to a later genetic analysis, donors in an Asian-associated ancestry cluster had fewer N-insertions in productive TCRs than the roughly 670-donor mean. Around 16 rarely observed V segments, including chromosome 9 orphons, were excluded from the earlier analysis of some 590 of the donors because counts were too low. When HLA alleles, especially DR and DQ, strongly co-occurred, TCR associations were difficult to assign to individual alleles. While some public TCRs were present in many individuals, most TCR sequences turned up only very rarely across donors. Several of the top co-occurrence clusters appeared to be linked to parvovirus B19, influenza, CMV and Epstein-Barr virus, according to a later analysis. A total of roughly 160 TCR beta chains were listed by the study as associated with cytomegalovirus. Presence/absence analyses assumed roughly uniform sequencing depth across donors, an assumption that may not hold. Linkage disequilibrium might explain the correlated functional status among segregating V segments, but an unknown experimental factor could not be ruled out. A further reported finding was that TCR beta sequences accurately predicted the HLA-A and HLA-B alleles for most subjects in the first cohort. Most CMV-associated TCR beta chains appeared to be HLA-restricted in a later analysis, and the HLA associations seemed to be driven largely by CMV exposure. In an earlier analysis of more than 450 of the donors, most TCR beta V segments were observed in productive rearrangements about 87% or about 30% of the time, broadly matching IMGT annotations. Three of the identified cytomegalovirus-associated TCR beta chains were confirmed in vitro to be specific for cytomegalovirus antigens. The authors suggested that the approach could potentially be extended to other disease states and immunological phenotypes.

To note about this clone: This receptor's antigen is unknown. No base quality values were provided; no much bigger clone lies one nucleotide off.

Looking up the germline V gene yields CDR1 MNHEY and CDR2 SVGAGI. V ends up 6 bases short and J 8 bases short, with an unmatched junction base count of 6. The CDR3 covers 13 residues, taking in both the cysteine and the phenylalanine. The only DNA kept is the CDR3, 39 bases in frame from the first base. The cohort comprised 710 or so healthy bone marrow donors. Cohort members were all nominally healthy when sampled, although unrecorded immune exposures were likely present. The donor was CMV seronegative and belonged to the group of approximately 320 seronegative cohort members. Each donor provided a peripheral blood sample, and peripheral blood mononuclear cells were used for TCR beta sequencing. The Qiagen DNeasy Blood Extraction Kit was used to extract genomic DNA from the blood cell samples. Libraries were built with the immunoSEQ multiplex PCR assay. The multiplex PCR relied on a mix of 60 forward primers for TCR Vbeta segments and 13 reverse primers for TCR Jbeta segments. Amplification of the CDR3 region of rearranged TCR beta genes was performed with a multiplex PCR assay on genomic DNA. The Illumina HiSeq System was used to sequence the amplified TCR beta libraries as 87-base-pair reads. On the authors' methods: Across the roughly 700 repertoires, a later analysis counted some 80 million unique TCR beta chains, 9.5 million to 12 million of which were shared by at least two donors. To remove PCR and sequencing errors, raw reads were error-corrected and collapsed into unique sequences using a nearest-neighbor algorithm that merged closely related sequences. CDR3 sequences were aligned to IMGT reference sequences to assign V, D and J gene segments. Each retained sequence needed at least a six-nucleotide match to both a V gene segment and a J gene segment. Rearrangements were called productive when the CDR3 lacked stop codons and stayed in frame with V and J; all others were non-productive. CDR3 was defined according to IMGT convention as the region running from the second conserved V-encoded cysteine to the conserved J-encoded phenylalanine. The earlier analysis of a few hundred of the donors excluded sequences that lacked an unambiguous match to a single V gene segment. An earlier analysis of a few hundred of the donors called V segments functional above 56.7% productive rearrangements and segregating when the between-donor standard deviation exceeded 5%. A statistical classification framework was developed to diagnose cytomegalovirus status using the catalog of TCR beta chain sequences. V and J gene assignment, in a later analysis, came from comparing TCR nucleotide sequences with IMGT/GENE-DB human TR gene sequences. Using the TCRdist pipeline, a later analysis assigned CDR3 sequences along with most-parsimonious VDJ recombination scenarios. In a later analysis, every TCR beta chain was defined by the combination of its CDR3 amino acid sequence and its V-gene family, and reads without a unique V-gene family were dropped. A later analysis removed 592 highly shared, low-generation-probability nucleotide sequences to deal with suspected cross-contamination and a sequencing artifact. A later analysis calculated a clonal expansion index for each public chain from normalized within-repertoire ranks of inferred template counts. In a later analysis, generation probabilities were computed with a VDJ recombination model fitted to out-of-frame rearrangements, and the resulting probabilities were checked against IGoR. In a later analysis, TCR-TCR, TCR-HLA and TCR-CMV co-occurrence was scored with hypergeometric tests, and a repertoire-size bias correction was applied to TCR pairs. In a later analysis, false discovery rates were estimated by permuting HLA or CMV assignments 20 times. A later analysis grouped co-occurring TCRs with DBSCAN, adding TCRdist sequence similarity when clustering within HLA-allele-positive subsets. Repertoires with fewer than 30,000 or more than 120,000 public chains were left out of co-occurrence clustering, as were four to six repertoires with anomalous nucleotide sharing. In its TCRdb copy, this immuneACCESS table keeps in-frame sequences only and misses some clones. Where compared with another copy, unresolved V genes explain less than half of these, and the others have no known cause. V, J and clone size are taken as reported in that table, and D and trimming were inferred from the DNA itself. The sample table shows 110,000 to 150,000 clones, and 77% are seen once. The ten biggest clones cover nearly 4% of the sample.

The clonotype was recovered from a male donor in good health and CMV-seronegative. The sample was PBMCs. The rearrangement joined TRBV6-5 to TRBJ1-4, with 7 bases aligning to TRBD1. The CDR3 corresponds to CASRSYRGEKLFF. Here is the DNA: TGTGCCAGCAGGTCGTACAGGGGCGAAAAACTGTTTTTT.